One and the same sample provided the 18 T cell receptor beta chains below, sequenced in a study of blood T cell repertoires in COVID-19. Some clones are missing from TCRdb's copy, which holds only in-frame ones; the method was immunoSEQ multiplex PCR. The data contain 35,000 to 50,000 clones, around nine tenths of them singletons. The specimen was peripheral blood. The receptor source for this set is a human donor in a cohort sampled during active COVID-19.

The chain couples TRBV18 to TRBJ1-3; TRBD1 matches 7 bases. CDR3 length equals 16 residues. J was trimmed by 0 bases and V by 3 bases; bases with no gene match: 5. CDR1 KGHSH and CDR2 LQKENI come from the germline V gene. For the CDR3, the DNA is TGTGCCAGCTCACCGGGGACAGTTAGCTCTGGAAACACCATATATTTT. This translates into CASSPGTVSSGNTIYF.

This chain connects TRBV5-1 to TRBJ2-1; possible D gene TRBD2, 6 bases. V was pared by 2 bases and J by 6 bases, with 12 bases between. Germline V gene data show CDR1 as SGHRS and CDR2 as YFSETQ. The CDR3 is made up of 14 amino acids. Here the CDR3 reads CASSFGGASNEQFF. The CDR3 DNA follows: TGCGCCAGCAGCTTTGGCGGGGCAAGCAATGAGCAGTTCTTC. Full variable domain (missing parts from reference TRBV5-1 and TRBJ2-1): KAGVTQTPRYLIKTRGQQVTLSCSPISGHRSVSWYQQTPGQGLQFLFEYFSETQRNKGNFPGRFSGRQFSNSRSEMNVSTLELGDSALYLCASSFGGASNEQFFGPGTRLTVL.

A single count supports this clone. The chain recombines TRBV2 with TRBJ1-3; TRBD1 agrees at 7 bases. This CDR3 region has 14 residues. V was pared by 8 bases and J by 2 bases, with 6 bases of the junction left unmatched. Germline CDR1 SNHLY, CDR2 FYNNEI. CDR3 protein: CASGKQGPGNTIYF. The CDR3 DNA is TGTGCCAGCGGAAAACAGGGGCCTGGAAACACCATATATTTT.

This chain joins TRBV7-9 and TRBJ2-2; tentative D call: TRBD1 (5 bases). CDR3 length: 16 residues. Per the germline V gene, CDR1 is SEHNR and CDR2 is FQNEAQ (reference sequence). V lost 4 bases, J lost 0 bases, and 12 bases lay in between. CDR3 nucleotides: TGTGCCAGCAGCTCCTGGACAAGTGCGAACACCGGGGAGCTGTTTTTT. Translation: CASSSWTSANTGELFF.

For this clone: The sample holds other DNA sequences that translate to the same CDR3. The gene calls are TRBV5-1 and TRBJ2-7, with D tentatively TRBD1 (6 bases). Trimming removed 5 bases at V and 3 bases at J, with 12 bases between. From germline, CDR1 is SGHRS and CDR2 YFSETQ. This CDR3 has 13 residues. CDR3 protein: CASSSTGNYEQYF. CDR3 nucleotides: TGCGCCAGCAGTTCCACAGGGAACTACGAGCAGTACTTC.

V is TRBV5-4 and J is TRBJ1-2; 8 nucleotides match TRBD1. Germline lookup yields CDR1 SGHNT and CDR2 YYREEE (reference sequence). CDR3 length equals 14 residues. The V gene end was trimmed by 4 bases and the J gene end by 4 bases; junction bases not matched to a gene: 6. CDR3 bases: TGTGCCAGCAGCCTGACGGACAGGGCCTATGGCTACACCTTC. This codes for CASSLTDRAYGYTF.

The rearrangement links TRBV11-2 to TRBJ2-7; 12 bases line up with TRBD2. CDR3 size: 15 residues. The germline V gene encodes CDR1 SGHAT and CDR2 FQNNGV. Trimming at V came to 1 base and at J to 2 bases, leaving 0 bases not matched to a gene. For the CDR3, the DNA is TGTGCCAGCAGCTTAGCTAGCGGGGGGGCCTACGAGCAGTACTTC. Its protein is CASSLASGGAYEQYF.

This clone was seen only once. V is TRBV10-3 and J is TRBJ2-7; possibly TRBD2 for D (6 bases). V was shortened by 11 bases and J by 0 bases, with 17 bases between the two germline ends. The CDR3 covers 14 residues. The germline gives CDR1 ENHRY, CDR2 SYGVKD. CDR3 sequence reads: CAVQLSGSSYEQYF. The CDR3 DNA reads TGTGCCGTCCAACTTAGCGGTAGCTCCTACGAGCAGTACTTC.

V and J are TRBV30 and TRBJ2-7; D is perhaps TRBD2 (5 bases). Germline CDR1 GTSNPN, CDR2 SVGIG (reference sequence). The CDR3 extends over 15 amino acids. The V end lost 3 bases, the J end lost 3 bases, and 18 bases lay between the germline ends. The CDR3 sequence: CAWRSRGRAGYEQYF. The CDR3 nucleotides are TGTGCCTGGAGGAGCCGGGGTCGCGCGGGCTACGAGCAGTACTTC. Using reference TRBV30 and TRBJ2-7 for the parts outside the CDR3, the full variable domain is SQTIHQWPATLVQPVGSPLSLECTVEGTSNPNLYWYRQAAGRGLQLLFYSVGIGQISSEVPQNLSASRPQDRQFILSSKKLLLSDSGFYLCAWRSRGRAGYEQYFGPGTRLTVT.

The CDR3 sequence: CASSLGGQANYNSPLHF. The CDR3 DNA follows: TGTGCCAGCAGCTTAGGCGGACAGGCTAACTATAATTCACCCCTCCACTTT. The chain couples TRBV7-8 to TRBJ1-6; 7 bases align to TRBD1. Germline lookup yields CDR1 SGHVS and CDR2 FQNEAQ. Germline trimming cut 1 base from V and 3 bases from J; bases unmatched to any gene: 6. The CDR3 sequence is 17 residues long.

This clone showed up just a few times. The V call is TRBV27, the J call TRBJ2-2; 11 nucleotides match TRBD1. Germline CDR1 and CDR2: MNHEY and SMNVEV (reference sequence). The CDR3 runs to 20 residues. J gave up 1 base and V 7 bases, and 17 bases lay outside the gene matches. The CDR3 reads CASKRTDRGLGSGNTGELFF. The CDR3 nucleotides read TGTGCCAGCAAACGAACGGACAGGGGGCTGGGTAGTGGGAACACCGGGGAGCTGTTTTTT.

This clone was observed a handful of times. The chain is built from TRBV11-2 and TRBJ1-1; possibly TRBD1 for D (6 bases). This CDR3 is 11 amino acids long. V was clipped by 4 bases and J by 8 bases, with 8 bases between them. Per germline, CDR1 SGHAT and CDR2 FQNNGV. CDR3 sequence (DNA): TGTGCCAGCAGCTGGACAGTGGAAGCTTTCTTT. It yields the protein CASSWTVEAFF.

The count of this clone is one. The V call is TRBV5-1, the J call TRBJ2-2; 8 bases are shared with TRBD1. The ends lost 4 bases at V and 2 bases at J; junction bases unmatched: 4. The CDR3 loop spans 15 amino acids. Germline CDR1 SGHRS, CDR2 YFSETQ. The DNA of the CDR3 is TGCGCCAGCAGCAGCGGACAGGGAAACACCGGGGAGCTGTTTTTT. Translation gives CASSSGQGNTGELFF.

This chain uses TRBV27 with TRBJ1-1, with 8 bases aligning to TRBD1. Trimming cost V 2 bases and J 3 bases; bases outside gene matches: 5. This CDR3 is 15 amino acids long. Germline loops: CDR1 MNHEY, CDR2 SMNVEV (reference sequence). DNA for the CDR3: TGTGCCAGCAGTTTACGGGGGACAGGATACACTGAAGCTTTCTTT. It yields the protein CASSLRGTGYTEAFF.

Only one count was recorded for this clone. This chain joins TRBV19 and TRBJ2-7; 8 bases align to TRBD1. J was trimmed by 0 bases and V by 6 bases; bases with no gene match: 4. There are 14 residues in the CDR3. CDR1 is LNHDA and CDR2 is SQIVND in the germline V gene (reference sequence). Written as DNA, the CDR3 is TGTGCCAGTAGCAGACAGGGGTCCTCCTACGAGCAGTACTTC. Translating gives CASSRQGSSYEQYF.

CDR3: CASSQGATGPLSTDTQYF. The CDR3 DNA reads as TGTGCCAGCAGCCAAGGGGCGACAGGGCCACTCAGCACAGATACGCAGTATTTT. V is TRBV4-2 and J is TRBJ2-3, with TRBD1 matching over 7 bases. The CDR3 totals 18 residues. The ends lost 1 base at V and 0 bases at J; junction bases unmatched: 10. In germline, CDR1 is LGHNA, CDR2 YNFKEQ.

The chain joins TRBV30 to TRBJ2-2, with D unclear. V was cut by 0 bases and J by 8 bases, with 13 bases left in between. The CDR3 totals 14 residues. Germline V gene data show CDR1 as GTSNPN and CDR2 as SVGIG (reference sequence). CDR3 bases: TGTGCCTGGAGTGTAGCTACCTTCGGGGGGGAGCTGTTTTTT. Its translation is CAWSVATFGGELFF. The whole variable domain, filled in from reference TRBV30 and TRBJ2-2, reads SQTIHQWPATLVQPVGSPLSLECTVEGTSNPNLYWYRQAAGRGLQLLFYSVGIGQISSEVPQNLSASRPQDRQFILSSKKLLLSDSGFYLCAWSVATFGGELFFGEGSRLTVL.

The chain couples TRBV5-1 to TRBJ2-2; D remains ambiguous. The germline CDR1 and CDR2 sequences are SGHRS and YFSETQ. The V end was cut by 4 bases, the J end by 8 bases, with 12 bases between. The CDR3 loop spans 13 amino acids. In nucleotides, the CDR3 is TGCGCCAGCAGCCTACTGGCCGGGGGGGAGCTGTTTTTT. Translated, it gives CASSLLAGGELFF.